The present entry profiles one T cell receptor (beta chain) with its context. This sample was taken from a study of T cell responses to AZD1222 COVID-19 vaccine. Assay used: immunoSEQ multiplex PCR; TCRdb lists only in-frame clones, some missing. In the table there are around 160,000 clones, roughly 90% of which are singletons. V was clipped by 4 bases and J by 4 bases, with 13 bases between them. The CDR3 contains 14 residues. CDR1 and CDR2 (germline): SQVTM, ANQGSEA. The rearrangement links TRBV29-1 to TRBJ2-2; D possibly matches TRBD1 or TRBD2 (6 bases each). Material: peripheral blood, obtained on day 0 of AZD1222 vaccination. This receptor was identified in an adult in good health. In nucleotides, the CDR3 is TGCAGCGTTGTAACAGGGACTCTCACCGGGGAGCTGTTTTTT. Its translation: CSVVTGTLTGELFF.